This TCR beta chain was retrieved from a study of T cells in localized non-small cell lung cancer. Study results and limitations: Patients showing higher blood T cell density tended to see longer overall survival. Owing to sequencing of a solitary tumor region, heterogeneity cannot be discounted. In uninvolved adjacent lung, T cell clonality reached its highest value, exceeding tumor.

Data came from immunoSEQ multiplex PCR; TCRdb stores just in-frame clones and leaves some out. The repertoire holds about 40,000 clones, with 91% as singletons. Per the germline V gene, CDR1 is LNHDA and CDR2 is SQIVND (reference sequence). The CDR3 covers 15 residues. The J segment lost 4 bases and the V segment lost 5 bases, leaving 9 bases of the junction unmatched. Points on this clone: The antigen is unknown.

The TCR sequence derives from a woman aged 40-69 years with stage II lung adenocarcinoma. Sample: PBMCs, taken before any cancer treatment. This chain links TRBV19 with TRBJ1-2; 8 bases line up with TRBD1. CDR3 nucleotide sequence: TGTGCCAGTAGTGAGCGACAGGGGACCCTCTATGGCTACACCTTC. Its protein product is CASSERQGTLYGYTF.